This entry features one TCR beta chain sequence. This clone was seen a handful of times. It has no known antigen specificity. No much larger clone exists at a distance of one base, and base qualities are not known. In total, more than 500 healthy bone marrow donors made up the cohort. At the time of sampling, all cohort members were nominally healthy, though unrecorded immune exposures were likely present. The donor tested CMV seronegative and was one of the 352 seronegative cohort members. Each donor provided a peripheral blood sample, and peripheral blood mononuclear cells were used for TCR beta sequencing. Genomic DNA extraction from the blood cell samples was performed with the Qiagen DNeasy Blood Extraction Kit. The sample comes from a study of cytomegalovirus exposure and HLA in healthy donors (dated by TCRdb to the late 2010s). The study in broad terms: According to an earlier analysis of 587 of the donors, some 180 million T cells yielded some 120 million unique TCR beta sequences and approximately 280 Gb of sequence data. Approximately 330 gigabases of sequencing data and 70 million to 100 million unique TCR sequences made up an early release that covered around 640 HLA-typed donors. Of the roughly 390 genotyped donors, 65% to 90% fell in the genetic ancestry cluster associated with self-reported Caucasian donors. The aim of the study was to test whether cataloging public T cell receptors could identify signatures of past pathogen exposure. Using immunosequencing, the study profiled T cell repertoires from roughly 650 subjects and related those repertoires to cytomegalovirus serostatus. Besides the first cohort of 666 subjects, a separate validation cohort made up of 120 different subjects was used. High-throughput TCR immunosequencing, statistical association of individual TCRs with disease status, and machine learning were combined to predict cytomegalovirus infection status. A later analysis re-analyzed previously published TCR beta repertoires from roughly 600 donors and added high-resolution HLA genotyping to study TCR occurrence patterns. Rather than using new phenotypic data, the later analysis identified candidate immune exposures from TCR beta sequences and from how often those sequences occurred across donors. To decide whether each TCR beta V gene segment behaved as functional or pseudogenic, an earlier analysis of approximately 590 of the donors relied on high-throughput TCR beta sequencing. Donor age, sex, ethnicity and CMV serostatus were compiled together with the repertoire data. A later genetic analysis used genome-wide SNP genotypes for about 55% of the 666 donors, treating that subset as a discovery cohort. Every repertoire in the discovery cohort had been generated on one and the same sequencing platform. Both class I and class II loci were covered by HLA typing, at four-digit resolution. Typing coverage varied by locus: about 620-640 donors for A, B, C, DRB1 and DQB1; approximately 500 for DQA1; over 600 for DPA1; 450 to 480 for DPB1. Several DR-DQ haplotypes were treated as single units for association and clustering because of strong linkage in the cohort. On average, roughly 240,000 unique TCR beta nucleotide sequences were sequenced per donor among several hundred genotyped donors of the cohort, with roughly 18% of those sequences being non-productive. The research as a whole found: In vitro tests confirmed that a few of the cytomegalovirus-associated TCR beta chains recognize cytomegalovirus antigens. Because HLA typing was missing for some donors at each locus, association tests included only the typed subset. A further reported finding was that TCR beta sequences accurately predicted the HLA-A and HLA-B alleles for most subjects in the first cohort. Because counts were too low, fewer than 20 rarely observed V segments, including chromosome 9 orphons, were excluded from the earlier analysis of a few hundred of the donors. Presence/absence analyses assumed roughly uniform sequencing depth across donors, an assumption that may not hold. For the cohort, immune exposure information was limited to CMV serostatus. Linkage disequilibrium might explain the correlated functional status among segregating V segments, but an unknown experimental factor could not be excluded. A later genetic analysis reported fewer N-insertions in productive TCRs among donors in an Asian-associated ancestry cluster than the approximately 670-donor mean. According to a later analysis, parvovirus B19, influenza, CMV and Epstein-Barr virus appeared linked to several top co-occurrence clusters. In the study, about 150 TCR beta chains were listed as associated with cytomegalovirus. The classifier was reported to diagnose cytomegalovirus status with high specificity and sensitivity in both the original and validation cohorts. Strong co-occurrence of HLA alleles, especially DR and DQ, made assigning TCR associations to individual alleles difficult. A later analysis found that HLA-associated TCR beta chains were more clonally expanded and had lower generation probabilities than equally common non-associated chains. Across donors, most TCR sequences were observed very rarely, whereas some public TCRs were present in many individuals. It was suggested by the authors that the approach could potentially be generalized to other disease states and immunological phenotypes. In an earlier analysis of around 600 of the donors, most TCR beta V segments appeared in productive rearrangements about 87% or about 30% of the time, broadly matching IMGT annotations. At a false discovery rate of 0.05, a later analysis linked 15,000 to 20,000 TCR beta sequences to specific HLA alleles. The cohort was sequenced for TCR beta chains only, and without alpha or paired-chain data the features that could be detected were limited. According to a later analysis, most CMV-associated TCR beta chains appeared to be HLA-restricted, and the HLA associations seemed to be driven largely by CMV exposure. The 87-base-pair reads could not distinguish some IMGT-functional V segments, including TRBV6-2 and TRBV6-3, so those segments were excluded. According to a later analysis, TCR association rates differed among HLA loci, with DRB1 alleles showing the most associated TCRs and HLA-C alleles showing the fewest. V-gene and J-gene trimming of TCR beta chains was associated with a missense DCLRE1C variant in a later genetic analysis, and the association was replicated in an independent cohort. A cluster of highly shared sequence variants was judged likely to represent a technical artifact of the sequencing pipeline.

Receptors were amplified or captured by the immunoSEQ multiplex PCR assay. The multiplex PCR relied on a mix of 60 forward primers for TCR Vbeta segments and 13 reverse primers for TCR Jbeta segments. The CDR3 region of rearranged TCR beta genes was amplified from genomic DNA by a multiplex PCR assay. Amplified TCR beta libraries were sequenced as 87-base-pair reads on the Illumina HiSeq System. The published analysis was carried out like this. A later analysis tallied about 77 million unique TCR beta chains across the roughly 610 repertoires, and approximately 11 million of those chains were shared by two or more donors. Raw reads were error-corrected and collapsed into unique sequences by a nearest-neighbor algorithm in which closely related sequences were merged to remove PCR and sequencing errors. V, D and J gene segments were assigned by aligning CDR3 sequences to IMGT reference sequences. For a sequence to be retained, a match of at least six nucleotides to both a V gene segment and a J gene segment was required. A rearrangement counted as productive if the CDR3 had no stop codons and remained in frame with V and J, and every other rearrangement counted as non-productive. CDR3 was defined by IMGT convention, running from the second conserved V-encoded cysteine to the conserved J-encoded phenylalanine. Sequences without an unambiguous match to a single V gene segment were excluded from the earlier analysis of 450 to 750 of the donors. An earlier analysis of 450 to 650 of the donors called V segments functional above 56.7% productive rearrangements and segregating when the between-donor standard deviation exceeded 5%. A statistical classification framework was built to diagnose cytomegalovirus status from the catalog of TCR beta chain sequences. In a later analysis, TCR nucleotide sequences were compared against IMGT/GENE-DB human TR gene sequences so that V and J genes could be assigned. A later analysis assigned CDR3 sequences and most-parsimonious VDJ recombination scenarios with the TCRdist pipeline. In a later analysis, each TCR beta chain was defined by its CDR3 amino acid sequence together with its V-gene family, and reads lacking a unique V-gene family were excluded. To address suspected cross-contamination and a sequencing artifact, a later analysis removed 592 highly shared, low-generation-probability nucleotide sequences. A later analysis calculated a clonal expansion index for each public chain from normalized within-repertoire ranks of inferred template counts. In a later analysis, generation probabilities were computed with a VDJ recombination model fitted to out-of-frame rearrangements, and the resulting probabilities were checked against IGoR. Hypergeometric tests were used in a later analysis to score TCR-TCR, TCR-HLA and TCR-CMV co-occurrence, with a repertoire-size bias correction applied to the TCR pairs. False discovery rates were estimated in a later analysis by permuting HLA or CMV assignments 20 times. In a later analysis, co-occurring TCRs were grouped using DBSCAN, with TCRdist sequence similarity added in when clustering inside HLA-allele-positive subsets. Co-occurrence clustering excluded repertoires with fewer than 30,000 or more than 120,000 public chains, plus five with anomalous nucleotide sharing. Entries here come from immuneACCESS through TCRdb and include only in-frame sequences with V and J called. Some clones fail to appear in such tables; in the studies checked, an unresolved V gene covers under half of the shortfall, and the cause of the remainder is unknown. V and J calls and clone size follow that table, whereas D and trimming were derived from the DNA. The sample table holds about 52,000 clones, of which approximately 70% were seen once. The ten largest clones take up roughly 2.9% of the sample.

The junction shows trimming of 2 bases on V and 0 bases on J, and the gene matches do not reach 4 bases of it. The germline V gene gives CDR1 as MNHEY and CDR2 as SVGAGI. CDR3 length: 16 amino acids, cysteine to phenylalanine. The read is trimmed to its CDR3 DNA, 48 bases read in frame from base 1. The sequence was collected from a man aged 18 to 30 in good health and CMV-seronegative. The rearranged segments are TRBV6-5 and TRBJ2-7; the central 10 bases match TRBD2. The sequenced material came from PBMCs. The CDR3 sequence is CASSYGASGSSYEQYF. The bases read TGTGCCAGCAGTTACGGAGCTAGCGGGAGCTCCTACGAGCAGTACTTC.